This T cell receptor (beta chain) was sequenced for a study of CD8+CD57+ T cells in acquired aplastic anemia. Patients picked for sequencing had shown CD8+CD57+ cell expansion detected by flow cytometry. The CDR3 runs 16 residues. Germline V lookup: CDR1 SNHLY, CDR2 FYNNEI. Losses at the gene ends were 4 bases for V and 4 bases for J; bases not matched to a gene: 5. For CDR3 and TCR beta VDJ profiling, genomic DNA was the template used. MiXCR was run by TCRdb on the reads, yielding one entry per CDR3 protein. The table lists around 500,000 distinct CDR3 sequences, over 25% of them singletons. This clonotype occurred a few times.

Sequencing used sorted CD4+, CD8+, or CD8+CD57+ T cells (not recorded which) from PBMCs. This chain uses TRBV2 with TRBJ2-1; 12 bases align to TRBD2. This TCR came from a human donor with aplastic anemia. The CDR3 region has the DNA TGTGCCAGCAGTGGAACTAGCGGGGGGACGTACAATGAGCAGTTCTTC. Translating gives CASSGTSGGTYNEQFF.